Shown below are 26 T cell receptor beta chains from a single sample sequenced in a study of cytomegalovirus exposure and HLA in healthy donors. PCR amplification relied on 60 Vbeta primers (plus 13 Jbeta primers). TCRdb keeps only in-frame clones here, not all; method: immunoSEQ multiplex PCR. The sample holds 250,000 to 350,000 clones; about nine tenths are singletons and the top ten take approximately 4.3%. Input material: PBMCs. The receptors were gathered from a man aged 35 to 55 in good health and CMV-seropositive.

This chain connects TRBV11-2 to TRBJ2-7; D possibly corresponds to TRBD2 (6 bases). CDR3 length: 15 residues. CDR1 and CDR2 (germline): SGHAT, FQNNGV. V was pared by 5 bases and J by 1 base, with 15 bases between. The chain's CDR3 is CASSLGRDTSYEQYF. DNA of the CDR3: TGTGCCAGCAGCCTAGGGCGGGATACGTCCTACGAGCAGTACTTC.

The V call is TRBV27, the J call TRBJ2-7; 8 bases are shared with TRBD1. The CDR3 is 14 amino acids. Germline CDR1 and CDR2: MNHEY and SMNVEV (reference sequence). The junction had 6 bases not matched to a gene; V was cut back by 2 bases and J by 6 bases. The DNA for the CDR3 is TGTGCCAGCAGTTTAAGGGACAGGCCAGCCGAGCAGTACTTC. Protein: CASSLRDRPAEQYF.

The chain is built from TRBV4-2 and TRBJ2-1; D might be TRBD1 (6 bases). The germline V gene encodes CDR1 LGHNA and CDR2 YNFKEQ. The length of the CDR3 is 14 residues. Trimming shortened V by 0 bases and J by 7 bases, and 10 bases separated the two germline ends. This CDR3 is CASSQDAGENEQFF. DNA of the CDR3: TGTGCCAGCAGCCAAGATGCAGGGGAGAATGAGCAGTTCTTC.

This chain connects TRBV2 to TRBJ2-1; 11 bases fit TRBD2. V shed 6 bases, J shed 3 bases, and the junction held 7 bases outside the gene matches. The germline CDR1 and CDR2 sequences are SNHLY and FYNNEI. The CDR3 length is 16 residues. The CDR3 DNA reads TGTGCCAGCAGGGATCAACTAGCGGGAGTCTACAATGAGCAGTTCTTC. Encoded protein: CASRDQLAGVYNEQFF.

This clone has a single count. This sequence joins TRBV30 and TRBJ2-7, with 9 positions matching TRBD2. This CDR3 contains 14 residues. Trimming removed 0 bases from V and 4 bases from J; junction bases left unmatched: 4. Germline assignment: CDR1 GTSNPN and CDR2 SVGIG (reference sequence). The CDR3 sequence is CAWSVGSGGYEQYF. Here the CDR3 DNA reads TGTGCCTGGAGTGTTGGTAGCGGGGGTTACGAGCAGTACTTC.

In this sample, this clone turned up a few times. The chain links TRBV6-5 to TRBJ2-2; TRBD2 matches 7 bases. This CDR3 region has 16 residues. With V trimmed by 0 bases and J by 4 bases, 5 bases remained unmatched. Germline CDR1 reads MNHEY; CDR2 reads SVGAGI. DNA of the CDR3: TGTGCCAGCAGTTACTCGGCTAGCGGACTCACCGGGGAGCTGTTTTTT. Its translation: CASSYSASGLTGELFF.

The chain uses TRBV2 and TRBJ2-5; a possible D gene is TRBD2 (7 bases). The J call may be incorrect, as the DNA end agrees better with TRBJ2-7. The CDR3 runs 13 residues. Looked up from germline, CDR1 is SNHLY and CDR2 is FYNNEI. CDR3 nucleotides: TGTGCCAGCAGCGCCACGGGGGGCAACGAGCAGTACTTC. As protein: CASSATGGNEQYF.

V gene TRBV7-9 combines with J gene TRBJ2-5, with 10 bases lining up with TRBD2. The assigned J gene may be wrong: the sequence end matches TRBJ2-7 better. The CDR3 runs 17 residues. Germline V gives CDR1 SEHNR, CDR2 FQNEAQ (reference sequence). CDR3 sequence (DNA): TGTGCCAGCAGCTTAGTACCCCCGACTAGCGGGTCCTACGAGCAGTACTTC. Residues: CASSLVPPTSGSYEQYF.

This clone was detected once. CDR3 protein: CASSLQLNYGYTF. CDR3 DNA sequence: TGTGCCAGCAGCTTACAGTTAAACTATGGCTACACCTTC. The chain is built from TRBV7-2 and TRBJ1-2; no firm D call. CDR1 is SGHTA and CDR2 is FQGNSA in the germline V gene. The V end lost 2 bases, the J end lost 2 bases, and 6 bases lay between the germline ends. The CDR3 runs to 13 residues.

The CDR3 DNA follows: TGTGCCAGTAGTGCGAGAGCGGGTCCCTCGGGGGAGCAGTACTTC. This codes for CASSARAGPSGEQYF. The chain joins TRBV19 to TRBJ2-7, with D possibly being TRBD2 (6 bases). The CDR3 sequence is 15 residues long. Trimming stripped 5 bases from V and 7 bases from J, with 21 bases between. The germline V gene has CDR1 LNHDA and CDR2 SQIVND (reference sequence).

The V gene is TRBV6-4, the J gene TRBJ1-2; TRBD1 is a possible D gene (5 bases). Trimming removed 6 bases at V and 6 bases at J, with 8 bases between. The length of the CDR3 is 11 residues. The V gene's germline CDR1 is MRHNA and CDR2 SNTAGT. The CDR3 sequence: CASSPGNGYTF. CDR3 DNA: TGTGCCAGCAGCCCAGGGAATGGCTACACCTTC.

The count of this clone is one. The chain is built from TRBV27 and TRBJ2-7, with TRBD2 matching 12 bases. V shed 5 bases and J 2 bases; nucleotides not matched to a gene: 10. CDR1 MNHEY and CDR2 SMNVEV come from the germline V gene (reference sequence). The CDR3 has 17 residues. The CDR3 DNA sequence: TGTGCCAGCAGTCCCCTACTAGCGGGAGGCCCCACCTACGAGCAGTACTTC. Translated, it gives CASSPLLAGGPTYEQYF.

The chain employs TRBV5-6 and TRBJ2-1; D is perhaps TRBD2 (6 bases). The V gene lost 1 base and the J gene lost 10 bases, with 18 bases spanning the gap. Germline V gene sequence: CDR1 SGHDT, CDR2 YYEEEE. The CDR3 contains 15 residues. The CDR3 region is CASSLRLAPAGEQFF. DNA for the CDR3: TGTGCCAGCAGCTTGAGATTAGCGCCGGCGGGGGAGCAGTTCTTC.

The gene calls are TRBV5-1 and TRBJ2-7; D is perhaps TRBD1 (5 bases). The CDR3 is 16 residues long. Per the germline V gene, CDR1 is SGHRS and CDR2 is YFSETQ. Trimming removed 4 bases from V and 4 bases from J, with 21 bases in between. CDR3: CASSADDRGLGYEQYF. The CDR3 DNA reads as TGCGCCAGCAGCGCGGACGATAGGGGTCTTGGGTACGAGCAGTACTTC. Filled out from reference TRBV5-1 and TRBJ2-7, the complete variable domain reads KAGVTQTPRYLIKTRGQQVTLSCSPISGHRSVSWYQQTPGQGLQFLFEYFSETQRNKGNFPGRFSGRQFSNSRSEMNVSTLELGDSALYLCASSADDRGLGYEQYFGPGTRLTVT.

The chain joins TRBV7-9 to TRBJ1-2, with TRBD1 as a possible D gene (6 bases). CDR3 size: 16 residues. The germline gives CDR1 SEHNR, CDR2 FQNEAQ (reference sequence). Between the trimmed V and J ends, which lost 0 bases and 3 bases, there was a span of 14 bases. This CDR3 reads CASSLAMMGAHYGYTF. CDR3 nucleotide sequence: TGTGCCAGCAGCTTAGCAATGATGGGGGCGCACTATGGCTACACCTTC.

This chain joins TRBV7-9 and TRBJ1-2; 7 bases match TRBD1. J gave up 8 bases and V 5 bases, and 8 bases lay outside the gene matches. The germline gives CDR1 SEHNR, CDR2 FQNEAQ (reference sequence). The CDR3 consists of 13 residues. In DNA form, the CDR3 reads TGTGCCAGCAGCCTTGACAGGGTTCACGGCTACACCTTC. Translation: CASSLDRVHGYTF.

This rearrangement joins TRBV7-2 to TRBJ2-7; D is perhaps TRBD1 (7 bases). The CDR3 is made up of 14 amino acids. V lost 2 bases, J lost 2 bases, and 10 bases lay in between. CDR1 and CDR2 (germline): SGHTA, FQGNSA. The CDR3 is CASSLQGGPYEQYF. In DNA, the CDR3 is TGTGCCAGCAGCTTACAGGGGGGCCCCTACGAGCAGTACTTC.

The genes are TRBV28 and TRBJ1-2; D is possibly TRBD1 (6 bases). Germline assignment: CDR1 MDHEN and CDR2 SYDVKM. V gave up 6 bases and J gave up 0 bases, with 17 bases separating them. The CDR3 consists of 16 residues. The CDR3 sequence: CASRGRGDNSNYGYTF. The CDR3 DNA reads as TGTGCCAGCAGAGGAAGAGGGGACAACTCTAACTATGGCTACACCTTC.

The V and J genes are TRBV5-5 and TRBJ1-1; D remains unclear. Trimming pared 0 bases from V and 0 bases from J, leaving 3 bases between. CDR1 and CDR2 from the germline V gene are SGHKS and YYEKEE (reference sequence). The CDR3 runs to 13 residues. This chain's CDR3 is CASSLAVNTEAFF. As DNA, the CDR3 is TGTGCCAGCAGCTTGGCCGTGAACACTGAAGCTTTCTTT.

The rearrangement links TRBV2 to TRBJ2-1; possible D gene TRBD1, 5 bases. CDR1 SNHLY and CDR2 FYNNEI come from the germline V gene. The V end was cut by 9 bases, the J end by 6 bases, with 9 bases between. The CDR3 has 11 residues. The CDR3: CARGRSNEQFF. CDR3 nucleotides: TGTGCCAGGGGGCGCAGCAATGAGCAGTTCTTC.

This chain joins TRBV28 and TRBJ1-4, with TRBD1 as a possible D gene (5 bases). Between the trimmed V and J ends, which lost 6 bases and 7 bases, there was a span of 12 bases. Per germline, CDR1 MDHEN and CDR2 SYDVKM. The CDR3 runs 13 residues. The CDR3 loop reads CASSDRIFEKLFF. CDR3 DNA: TGTGCCAGCAGCGACAGAATTTTTGAAAAACTGTTTTTT. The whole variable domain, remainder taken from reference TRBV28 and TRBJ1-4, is DVKVTQSSRYLVKRTGEKVFLECVQDMDHENMFWYRQDPGLGLRLIYFSYDVKMKEKGDIPEGYSVSREKKERFSLILESASTNQTSMYLCASSDRIFEKLFFGSGTQLSVL.

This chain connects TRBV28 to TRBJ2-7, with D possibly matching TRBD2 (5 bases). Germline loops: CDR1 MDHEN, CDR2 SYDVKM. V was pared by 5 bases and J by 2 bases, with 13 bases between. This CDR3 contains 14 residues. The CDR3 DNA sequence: TGTGCCAGCAGTACTAGTACCCCTCCCTACGAGCAGTACTTC. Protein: CASSTSTPPYEQYF. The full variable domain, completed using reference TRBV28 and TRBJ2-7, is DVKVTQSSRYLVKRTGEKVFLECVQDMDHENMFWYRQDPGLGLRLIYFSYDVKMKEKGDIPEGYSVSREKKERFSLILESASTNQTSMYLCASSTSTPPYEQYFGPGTRLTVT.

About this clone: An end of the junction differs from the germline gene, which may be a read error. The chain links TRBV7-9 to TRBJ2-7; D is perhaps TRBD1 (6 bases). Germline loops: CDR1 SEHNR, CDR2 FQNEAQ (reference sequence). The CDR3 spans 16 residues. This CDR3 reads CSSSSPSTGVTYEQYF. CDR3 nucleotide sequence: TGTTCCAGCAGCTCCCCATCGACAGGAGTTACCTACGAGCAGTACTTC. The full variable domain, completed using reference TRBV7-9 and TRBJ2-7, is DTGVSQNPRHKITKRGQNVTFRCDPISEHNRLYWYRQTLGQGPEFLTYFQNEAQLEKSRLLSDRFSAERPKGSFSTLEIQRTEQGDSAMYLCSSSSPSTGVTYEQYFGPGTRLTVT.

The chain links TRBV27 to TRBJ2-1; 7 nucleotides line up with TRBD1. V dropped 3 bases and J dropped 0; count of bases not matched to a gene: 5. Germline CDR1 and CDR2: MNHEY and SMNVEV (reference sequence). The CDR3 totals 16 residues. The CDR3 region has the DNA TGTGCCAGCAGTTTCCCTCGGACAGGCTCCTACAATGAGCAGTTCTTC. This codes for CASSFPRTGSYNEQFF.

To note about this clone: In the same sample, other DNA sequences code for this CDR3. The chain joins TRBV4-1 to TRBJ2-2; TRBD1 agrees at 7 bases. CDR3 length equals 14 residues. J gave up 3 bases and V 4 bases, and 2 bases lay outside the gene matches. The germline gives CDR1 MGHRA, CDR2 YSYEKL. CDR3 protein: CASSLDRDTGELFF. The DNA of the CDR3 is TGCGCCAGCAGCCTAGACAGGGACACCGGGGAGCTGTTTTTT.

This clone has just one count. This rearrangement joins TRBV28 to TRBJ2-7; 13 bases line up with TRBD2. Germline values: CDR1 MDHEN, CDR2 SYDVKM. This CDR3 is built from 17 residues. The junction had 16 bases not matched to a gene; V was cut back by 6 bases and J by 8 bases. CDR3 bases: TGTGCCAGCAGCCCTCTTAGGTCCTCCGGGACTAGCGGGAAGCAGTACTTC. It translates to CASSPLRSSGTSGKQYF.